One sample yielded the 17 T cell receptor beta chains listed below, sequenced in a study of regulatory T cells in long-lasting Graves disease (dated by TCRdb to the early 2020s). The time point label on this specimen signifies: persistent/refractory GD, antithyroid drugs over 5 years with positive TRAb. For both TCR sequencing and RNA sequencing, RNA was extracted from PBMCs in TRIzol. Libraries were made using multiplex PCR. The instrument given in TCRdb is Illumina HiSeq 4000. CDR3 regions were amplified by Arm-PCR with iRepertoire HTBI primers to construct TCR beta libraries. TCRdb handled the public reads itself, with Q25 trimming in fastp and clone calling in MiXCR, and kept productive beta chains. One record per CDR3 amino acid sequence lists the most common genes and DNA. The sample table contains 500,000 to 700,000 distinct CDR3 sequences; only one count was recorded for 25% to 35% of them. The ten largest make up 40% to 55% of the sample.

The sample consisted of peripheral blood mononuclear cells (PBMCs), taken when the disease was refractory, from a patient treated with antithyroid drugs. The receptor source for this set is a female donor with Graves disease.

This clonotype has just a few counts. CDR3 bases: TGTGCCTGGAGTCGTAGGGGGCGCGGAAATGGCTACACCTTC. It encodes CAWSRRGRGNGYTF. This rearrangement joins TRBV30 to TRBJ1-2; 7 nucleotides match TRBD1. Germline V lookup: CDR1 GTSNPN, CDR2 SVGIG (reference sequence). The CDR3 is 14 residues long. The V gene end was trimmed by 2 bases and the J gene end by 6 bases; junction bases not matched to a gene: 9.

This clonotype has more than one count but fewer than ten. The CDR3 sequence: CASIRTGGLLAFF. The CDR3 DNA sequence: TGTGCCAGTATTCGGACAGGGGGCCTTCTGGCTTTCTTT. The chain couples TRBV19 to TRBJ1-1; 11 nucleotides align to TRBD1. The CDR3 covers 13 residues. The ends lost 7 bases at V and 11 bases at J; junction bases unmatched: 9. Per the germline V gene, CDR1 is LNHDA and CDR2 is SQIVND (reference sequence).

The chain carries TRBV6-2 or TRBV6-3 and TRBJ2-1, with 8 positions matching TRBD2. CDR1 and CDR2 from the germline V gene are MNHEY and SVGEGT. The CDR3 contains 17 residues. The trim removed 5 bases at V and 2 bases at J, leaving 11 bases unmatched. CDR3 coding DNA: TGTGCCAGCAGTACACTTGCTCGGGGGGGAACCTACAATGAGCAGTTCTTC. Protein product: CASSTLARGGTYNEQFF.

CDR3 sequence reads: CSVTRTGGISETQYF. The CDR3 DNA sequence: TGCAGCGTTACCCGGACAGGGGGCATTTCAGAGACCCAGTACTTC. This chain joins TRBV29-1 and TRBJ2-5; 11 bases fit TRBD1. This CDR3 spans 15 amino acids. From germline, CDR1 is SQVTM and CDR2 ANQGSEA. Trimming took 5 bases from V and 4 from J; bases not matched to a gene: 9. The full variable domain, in which reference TRBV29-1 and TRBJ2-5 provide the parts outside the CDR3, is SAVISQKPSRDICQRGTSLTIQCQVDSQVTMMFWYRQQPGQSLTLIATANQGSEATYESGFVIDKFPISRPNLTFSTLTVSNMSPEDSSIYLCSVTRTGGISETQYFGPGTRLLVL.

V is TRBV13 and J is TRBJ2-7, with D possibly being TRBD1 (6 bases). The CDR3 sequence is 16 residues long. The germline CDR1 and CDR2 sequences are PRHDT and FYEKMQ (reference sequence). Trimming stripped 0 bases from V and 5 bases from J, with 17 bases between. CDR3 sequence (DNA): TGTGCCAGCAGCTTAGGCCCTTTGGGGGCCGAAAACGAGCAGTACTTC. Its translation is CASSLGPLGAENEQYF.

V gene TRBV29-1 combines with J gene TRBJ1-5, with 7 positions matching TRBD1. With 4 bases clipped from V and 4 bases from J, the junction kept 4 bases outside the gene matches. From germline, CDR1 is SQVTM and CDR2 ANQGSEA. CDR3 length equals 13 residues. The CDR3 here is CSVGDSYNQPQHF. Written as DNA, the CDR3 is TGCAGCGTTGGGGACAGTTATAATCAGCCCCAGCATTTT.

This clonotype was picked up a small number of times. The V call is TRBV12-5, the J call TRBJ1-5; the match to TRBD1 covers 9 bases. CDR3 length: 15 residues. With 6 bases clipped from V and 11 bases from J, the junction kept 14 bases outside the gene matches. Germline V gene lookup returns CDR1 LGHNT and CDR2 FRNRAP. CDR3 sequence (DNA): TGTGCTAGTGGCACCGGGACAGGGCGTACAGTGACCCAGCATTTT. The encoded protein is CASGTGTGRTVTQHF.

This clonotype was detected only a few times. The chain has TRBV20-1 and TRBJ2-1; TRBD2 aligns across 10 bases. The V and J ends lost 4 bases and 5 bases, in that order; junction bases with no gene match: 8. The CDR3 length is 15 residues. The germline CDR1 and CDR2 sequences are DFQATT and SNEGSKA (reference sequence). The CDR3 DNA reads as TGCAGTGCTACCACCGGACTAGCGGTGAACAATGAGCAGTTCTTC. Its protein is CSATTGLAVNNEQFF.

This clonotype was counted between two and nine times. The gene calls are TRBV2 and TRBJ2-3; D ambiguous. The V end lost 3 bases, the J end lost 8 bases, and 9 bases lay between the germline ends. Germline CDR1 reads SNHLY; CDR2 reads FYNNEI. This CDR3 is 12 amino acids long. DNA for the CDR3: TGTGCCAGCAGTGAGCGGTCGGGTACGCAGTATTTT. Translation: CASSERSGTQYF.

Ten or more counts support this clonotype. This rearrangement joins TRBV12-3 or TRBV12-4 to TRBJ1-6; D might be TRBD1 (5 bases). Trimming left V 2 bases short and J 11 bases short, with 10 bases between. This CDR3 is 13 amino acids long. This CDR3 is CASSLKGSAPLHF. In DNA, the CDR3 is TGTGCCAGCAGTTTAAAGGGGTCAGCACCCCTCCACTTT.

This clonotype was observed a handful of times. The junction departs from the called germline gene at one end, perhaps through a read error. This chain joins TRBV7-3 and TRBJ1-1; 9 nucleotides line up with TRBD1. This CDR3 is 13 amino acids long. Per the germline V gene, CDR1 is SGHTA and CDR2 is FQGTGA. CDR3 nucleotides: TGTGCCAACAGCCGGGACAGGGCTACTGAAGCTTTCTTT. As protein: CANSRDRATEAFF.

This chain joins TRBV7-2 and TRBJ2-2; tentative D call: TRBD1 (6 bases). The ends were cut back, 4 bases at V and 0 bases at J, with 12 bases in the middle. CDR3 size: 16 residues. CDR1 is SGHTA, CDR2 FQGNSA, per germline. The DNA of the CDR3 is TGTGCCAGCAGCTATACCGGGACAACGAACACCGGGGAGCTGTTTTTT. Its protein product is CASSYTGTTNTGELFF.

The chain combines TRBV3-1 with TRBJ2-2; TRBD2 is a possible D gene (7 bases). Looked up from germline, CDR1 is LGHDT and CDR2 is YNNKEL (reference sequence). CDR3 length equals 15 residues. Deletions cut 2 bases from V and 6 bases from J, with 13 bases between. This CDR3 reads CASSQLREGAGELFF. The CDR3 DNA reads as TGTGCCAGCAGCCAATTGAGGGAGGGGGCCGGGGAGCTGTTTTTT. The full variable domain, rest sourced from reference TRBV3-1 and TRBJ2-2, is DTAVSQTPKYLVTQMGNDKSIKCEQNLGHDTMYWYKQDSKKFLKIMFSYNNKELIINETVPNRFSPKSPDKAHLNLHINSLELGDSAVYFCASSQLREGAGELFFGEGSRLTVL.

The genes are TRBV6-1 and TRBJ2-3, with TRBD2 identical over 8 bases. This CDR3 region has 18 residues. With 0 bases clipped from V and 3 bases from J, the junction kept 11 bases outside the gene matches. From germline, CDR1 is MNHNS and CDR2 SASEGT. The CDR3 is CASSEAAGAGVRTDTQYF. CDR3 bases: TGTGCCAGCAGTGAAGCCGCCGGAGCGGGAGTTCGTACAGATACGCAGTATTTT.

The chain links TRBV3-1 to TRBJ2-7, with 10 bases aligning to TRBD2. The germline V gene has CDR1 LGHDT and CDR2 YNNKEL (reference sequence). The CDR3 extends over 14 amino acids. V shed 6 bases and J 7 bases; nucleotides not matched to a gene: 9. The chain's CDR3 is CASRASGSEREQYF. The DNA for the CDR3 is TGTGCCAGCAGGGCTAGCGGGAGTGAAAGAGAGCAGTACTTC.

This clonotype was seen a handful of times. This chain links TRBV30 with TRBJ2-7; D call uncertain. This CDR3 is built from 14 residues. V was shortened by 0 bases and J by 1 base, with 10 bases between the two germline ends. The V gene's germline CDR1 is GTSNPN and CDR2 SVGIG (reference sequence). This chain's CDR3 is CAWSVGGPSYEQYF. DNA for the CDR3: TGTGCCTGGAGTGTAGGTGGGCCTTCCTACGAGCAGTACTTC.

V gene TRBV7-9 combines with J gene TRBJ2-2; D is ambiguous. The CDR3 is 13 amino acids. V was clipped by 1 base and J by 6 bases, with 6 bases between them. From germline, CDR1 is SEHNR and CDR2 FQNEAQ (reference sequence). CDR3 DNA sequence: TGTGCCAGCAGCTTAGATGGATCCGGGGAGCTGTTTTTT. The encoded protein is CASSLDGSGELFF.